The present TCR beta chain was sequenced within a study of T cell responses to AZD1222 COVID-19 vaccine. Sequencing was performed with immunoSEQ multiplex PCR; in TCRdb, only in-frame clones are kept and a portion is missing. Altogether 15,000 to 19,000 clones are present, roughly nine tenths being singletons, with the ten largest covering roughly 3%. In regard to this clone: Antigen specificity is unknown.

Germline CDR1 and CDR2: SGHTA and FQGNSA. There are 15 residues in the CDR3. Trimming stripped 1 base from V and 4 bases from J, with 13 bases between. Whole-study findings and limits: Possibly, clonal diversity was underestimated; donors were largely white British and included more females. Baseline seropositives among AZD1222 recipients totaled only 5 to 7. In the spike-specific TCR repertoire, nearly half reportedly target unmutated variant regions. Spike regions recognized by vaccine-associated CD4 TCRs spanned the protein, led by 160-218 and 743-854.

The chain carries TRBV7-2 and TRBJ1-2; unclear D gene. Material: peripheral blood, obtained 28 days after the second AZD1222 dose. The TCR sequence derives from an adult who received the AZD1222 COVID-19 vaccine. CDR3 nucleotide sequence: TGTGCCAGCAGCTTAGTTCCCAGGACGTCCTATGGCTACACCTTC. Translation gives CASSLVPRTSYGYTF.